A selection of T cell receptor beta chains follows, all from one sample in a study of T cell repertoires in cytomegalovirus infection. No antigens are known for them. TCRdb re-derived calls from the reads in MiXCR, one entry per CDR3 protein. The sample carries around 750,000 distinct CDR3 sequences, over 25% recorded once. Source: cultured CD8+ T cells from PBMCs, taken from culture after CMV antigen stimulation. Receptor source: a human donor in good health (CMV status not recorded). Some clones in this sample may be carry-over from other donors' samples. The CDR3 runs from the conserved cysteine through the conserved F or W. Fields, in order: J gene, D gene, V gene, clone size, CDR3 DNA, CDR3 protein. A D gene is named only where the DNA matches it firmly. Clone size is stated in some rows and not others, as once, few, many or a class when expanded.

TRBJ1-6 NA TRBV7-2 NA TGTGCCAGCAGCTTAGGGCTTAGGGATTCACCCCTCCACTTT CASSLGLRDSPLHF
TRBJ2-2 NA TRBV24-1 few TGTGCCACCAGCGACGGGCAGGGTGGCACCGGGGAGCTGTTTTTT CATSDGQGGTGELFF
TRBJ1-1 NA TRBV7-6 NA TGTGCCAGCAGCTTCTGGCGGGACACCGGAGGGGTAATGAACACTGAAGCTTTCTTT CASSFWRDTGGVMNTEAFF
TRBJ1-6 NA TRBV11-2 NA TGTGCCAGCAGCTACCATCCTCAAAAGGGGTATAATTCACCCCTCCACTTT CASSYHPQKGYNSPLHF
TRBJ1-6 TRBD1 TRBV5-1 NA TGCGCCAGCAGCTTGGTGGTGACAGGGAATTCACCCCTCCACTTT CASSLVVTGNSPLHF
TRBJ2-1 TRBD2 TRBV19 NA TGTGCCAGTAGTATAGCGGGACTAGCGATCAATGAGCAGTTCTTC CASSIAGLAINEQFF
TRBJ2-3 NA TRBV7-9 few TGTGCCAGCAGCTTAGTGGGGAGGAATGCAGATACGCAGTATTTT CASSLVGRNADTQYF
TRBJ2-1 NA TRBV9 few TGTGCCAGCAGCGGACCGGGCCAACTTTATCCAAAGATGTCCTACAATGAGCAGTTCTTC CASSGPGQLYPKMSYNEQFF
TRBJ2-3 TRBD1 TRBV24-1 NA TGTGCCACCGGACAGGGGGCGCAGGCAGATACGCAGTATTTT CATGQGAQADTQYF
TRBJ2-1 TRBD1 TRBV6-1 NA TGTGCCAGTCAATCGGGACAGGGGATCTACAATGAGCAGTTCTTC CASQSGQGIYNEQFF
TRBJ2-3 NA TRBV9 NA TGTGCCAGCAGCGTAGATCCCCGCCGGGACGACACAGATACGCAGTATTTT CASSVDPRRDDTDTQYF
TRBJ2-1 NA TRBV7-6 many TGTGCCAGCAGCTTCCGGGACGCCGGCCTCCGAACGGAGCAGTTCTTC CASSFRDAGLRTEQFF
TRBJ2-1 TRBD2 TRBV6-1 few TGTGCCCTCCGCATGGGACTAGCGGGGGGCAGAGGTTACAATGAGCAGTTCTTC CALRMGLAGGRGYNEQFF
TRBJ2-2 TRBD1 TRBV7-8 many TGTGCCAGCAGCTGGGGGACAGCCCCATTACCAACGAACACCGGGGAGCTGTTTTTT CASSWGTAPLPTNTGELFF
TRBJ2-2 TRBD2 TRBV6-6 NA TGTGCCAGCAGTTTAGCGGGGGAGGGCACCGGGGAGCTGTTTTTT CASSLAGEGTGELFF
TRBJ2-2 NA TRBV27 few TGTGCCAGCGCGGGGGACAGACCGAACACCGGGGAGCTGTTTTTT CASAGDRPNTGELFF
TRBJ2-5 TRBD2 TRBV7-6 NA TGTGCCAGCAGTTTACTGGGACTACCCTACTTC CASSLLGLPYF
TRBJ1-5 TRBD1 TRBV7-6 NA TGTGCCAGCAGCCTCAACCCCGGACAGGGCAATCAGCCCCAGCATTTT CASSLNPGQGNQPQHF
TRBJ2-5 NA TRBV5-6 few TGTGCCAGCAGCTTGGAATGGGTCCAAGAGACCCAGTACTTC CASSLEWVQETQYF
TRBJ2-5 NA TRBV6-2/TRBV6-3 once TGTGCCAGCAGCACCGGCAGACAAGAGACCCAGTACTTC CASSTGRQETQYF
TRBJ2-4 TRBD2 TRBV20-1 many TGCAGTGCTAAGCGATTAGCGGGGAGGACCAAAAACATTCAGTACTTC CSAKRLAGRTKNIQYF
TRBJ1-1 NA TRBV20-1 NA TGCAGTGCTAGAGAGAGGGAAGCTTTCTTT CSAREREAFF
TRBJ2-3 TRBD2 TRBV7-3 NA TGTGCCAGCAGCCGACGAGGCACTAGCGGGGGGGCCCCAGATACGCAGTATTTT CASSRRGTSGGAPDTQYF